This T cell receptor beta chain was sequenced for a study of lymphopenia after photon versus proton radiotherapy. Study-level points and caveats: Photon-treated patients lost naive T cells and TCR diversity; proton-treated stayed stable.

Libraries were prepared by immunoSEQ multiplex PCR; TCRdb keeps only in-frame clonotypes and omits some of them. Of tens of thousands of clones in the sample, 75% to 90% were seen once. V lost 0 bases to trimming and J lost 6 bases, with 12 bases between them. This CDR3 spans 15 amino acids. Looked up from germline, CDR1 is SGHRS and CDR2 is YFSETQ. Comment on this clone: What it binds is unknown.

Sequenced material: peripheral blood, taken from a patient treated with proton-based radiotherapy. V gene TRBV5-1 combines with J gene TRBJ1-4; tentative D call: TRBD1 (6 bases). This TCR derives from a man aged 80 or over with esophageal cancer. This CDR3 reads CASSLDGGSDEKLFF. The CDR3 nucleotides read TGCGCCAGCAGCTTGGATGGGGGCTCAGATGAAAAACTGTTTTTT.